These 25 T cell receptor beta chains came from one sample sequenced in a study of human T cells and chemical hapten exposure. TCRdb re-derived calls from the RACE reads in MiXCR, one entry per CDR3 protein. The sample has some 340,000 distinct CDR3 sequences, around 7% seen once. Time point in this sample: patch test 1, 2 weeks after DPC sensitization. Treatment meaning: therapeutic diphenylcyclopropenone sensitization with weekly scalp DPC. The sample was whole blood, taken in connection with sensitization to the hapten diphenylcyclopropenone (DPC). The receptors shown here come from a young woman with alopecia areata. Some clones in this sample may be carry-over from other donors' samples.

This chain joins TRBV12-5 and TRBJ1-5; weak D call: TRBD1 (6 bases). Trimming took 2 bases from V and 4 from J, leaving 18 bases between them. This CDR3 is built from 17 residues. The germline gives CDR1 LGHNT, CDR2 FRNRAP. The CDR3 is CASGLTRGWTENQPQHF. The CDR3 DNA reads as TGTGCTAGTGGTTTGACCCGAGGATGGACAGAAAATCAGCCCCAGCATTTT.

The chain recombines TRBV2 with TRBJ2-5; D remains ambiguous. The ends were cut back, 2 bases at V and 2 bases at J, with 9 bases in the middle. Germline lookup yields CDR1 SNHLY and CDR2 FYNNEI. This CDR3 region has 14 residues. Here the CDR3 reads CASSENNQQETQYF. DNA of the CDR3: TGTGCCAGCAGTGAAAATAACCAACAAGAGACCCAGTACTTC. Looking up the rest from reference TRBV2 and TRBJ2-5 gives the full variable domain: EPEVTQTPSHQVTQMGQEVILRCVPISNHLYFYWYRQILGQKVEFLVSFYNNEISEKSEIFDDQFSVERPDGSNFTLKIRSTKLEDSAMYFCASSENNQQETQYFGPGTRLLVL.

This clonotype occurred many times. V gene TRBV4-3 combines with J gene TRBJ2-1; 8 nucleotides agree with TRBD2. From germline, CDR1 is LGHNA and CDR2 YSLEER. The CDR3 sequence is 16 residues long. Trimming at V came to 1 base and at J to 9 bases, leaving 11 bases not matched to a gene. The chain's CDR3 is CASSQVYGGARSEQFF. The CDR3 DNA follows: TGCGCCAGCAGCCAAGTGTACGGGGGGGCTAGGAGTGAGCAGTTCTTC.

This clonotype appeared many times. The chain joins TRBV20-1 to TRBJ1-6, with TRBD1 identical over 9 bases. CDR3 length: 16 residues. Germline V lookup: CDR1 DFQATT, CDR2 SNEGSKA (reference sequence). Losses at the gene ends were 0 bases for V and 6 bases for J; bases not matched to a gene: 6. CDR3 sequence: CSARDGGQGSNSPLHF. The DNA of the CDR3 is TGCAGTGCTAGAGATGGGGGACAGGGATCTAATTCACCCCTCCACTTT.

This clonotype appeared many times. The chain couples TRBV9 to TRBJ2-2; D gene ambiguous. The CDR3 has 16 amino acids. CDR1 SGDLS and CDR2 YYNGEE come from the germline V gene. The germline V and J ends were trimmed by 4 bases and 1 base, with 14 bases remaining between them. CDR3 region: CASSPRADLNTGELFF. As DNA, the CDR3 is TGTGCCAGCAGCCCCCGAGCTGACCTGAACACCGGGGAGCTGTTTTTT.

There are a few counts of this clonotype. The chain combines TRBV12-3 or TRBV12-4 with TRBJ1-3, with 7 bases fitting TRBD1. V shed 5 bases, J shed 3 bases, and the junction held 16 bases outside the gene matches. The CDR3 is made up of 18 amino acids. The CDR3 DNA follows: TGTGCCAGCAGTCTCCTGGGGGGAGGGGGCGCGGGTGGAAACACCATATATTTT. It yields the protein CASSLLGGGGAGGNTIYF.

This clonotype was seen at least ten times. This chain links TRBV29-1 with TRBJ1-1, with a tentative D call TRBD1 (5 bases). There are 14 residues in the CDR3. Germline V CDR1 and CDR2: SQVTM, ANQGSEA. The ends were cut back, 2 bases at V and 4 bases at J, with 14 bases in the middle. The CDR3 nucleotides are TGCAGCGTTGAATCCCGCCTTGGGGGCACTGAAGCTTTCTTT. As protein: CSVESRLGGTEAFF.

As to this clonotype: Since a much larger clone is just one base distant, this may be a read error. The chain uses TRBV6-2 or TRBV6-3 and TRBJ2-3, with D tentatively TRBD1 (7 bases). From germline, CDR1 is MNHEY and CDR2 SVGEGT. With 10 bases removed from V and 7 bases from J, the gap between germline ends came to 21 bases. The CDR3 length is 14 residues. The CDR3 loop reads CATEQGGQGYTQYF. CDR3 bases: TGTGCCACCGAGCAGGGGGGCCAAGGGTATACGCAGTATTTT.

The sample holds a few counts of this clonotype. V and J are TRBV18 and TRBJ2-7; tentative D call: TRBD2 (6 bases). V was trimmed by 2 bases and J by 2 bases, leaving 7 bases between them. CDR1 and CDR2 (germline): KGHSH, LQKENI. The CDR3 totals 13 residues. In nucleotides, the CDR3 is TGTGCCAGCTCACCAGGGGAGGCCTACGAGCAGTACTTC. Translating it yields CASSPGEAYEQYF.

The chain joins TRBV6-2 or TRBV6-3 to TRBJ1-1, with D possibly being TRBD1 (6 bases). Per the germline V gene, CDR1 is MNHEY and CDR2 is SVGEGT. CDR3 length equals 15 residues. V was clipped by 2 bases and J by 5 bases, with 15 bases between them. CDR3 bases: TGTGCCAGCAGTTACGGGGGCGCCTCTGAAACTGAAGCTTTCTTT. This encodes CASSYGGASETEAFF.

In its sample, this clonotype was seen many times. The chain combines TRBV28 with TRBJ2-4; D is unclear. CDR1 and CDR2 (germline): MDHEN, SYDVKM. V lost 4 bases and J lost 1, with 5 bases in between. The CDR3 length is 13 residues. The CDR3 loop is CASSWAAKNIQYF. DNA of the CDR3: TGTGCCAGCAGTTGGGCTGCCAAAAACATTCAGTACTTC. Filled out from reference TRBV28 and TRBJ2-4, the complete variable domain reads DVKVTQSSRYLVKRTGEKVFLECVQDMDHENMFWYRQDPGLGLRLIYFSYDVKMKEKGDIPEGYSVSREKKERFSLILESASTNQTSMYLCASSWAAKNIQYFGAGTRLSVL.

This clonotype showed up many times. J is TRBJ2-3 and V is TRBV20-1, with D possibly being TRBD2 (7 bases). Germline values: CDR1 DFQATT, CDR2 SNEGSKA (reference sequence). V lost 2 bases, J lost 1 base, and 13 bases lay in between. The CDR3 totals 15 residues. The DNA for the CDR3 is TGCAGTGCTAGAATCGGGGGGCCACGCACAGATACGCAGTATTTT. Its protein product is CSARIGGPRTDTQYF.

This clonotype was detected ten times or more. This sequence joins TRBV4-1 and TRBJ2-7; D is unclear. Germline V gene data show CDR1 as MGHRA and CDR2 as YSYEKL. Deletions cut 1 base from V and 0 bases from J, with 10 bases between. This CDR3 spans 15 amino acids. The CDR3 nucleotides are TGCGCCAGCAGCCAAGGTCCTACATTCTCCTACGAGCAGTACTTC. Its protein product is CASSQGPTFSYEQYF.

The V and J genes are TRBV5-4 and TRBJ2-7; perhaps D is TRBD1 or TRBD2 (5 bases each). The CDR3 has 15 amino acids. The germline gives CDR1 SGHNT, CDR2 YYREEE (reference sequence). V lost 3 bases and J lost 2, with 15 bases in between. Here the CDR3 reads CASSSPLGVPYEQYF. DNA for the CDR3: TGTGCCAGCAGCTCACCCTTGGGGGTCCCCTACGAGCAGTACTTC.

The rearrangement uses TRBV12-3 or TRBV12-4 and TRBJ2-5, with unresolved D. The CDR3 extends over 14 amino acids. V dropped 0 bases and J dropped 7 bases, with 12 bases sitting between them. Here the CDR3 reads CASSLARGKGTQYF. CDR3 nucleotide sequence: TGTGCCAGCAGTTTAGCTCGCGGCAAGGGGACCCAGTACTTC.

The chain combines TRBV20-1 with TRBJ2-2, with 11 bases matching TRBD2. Trimming cost V 3 bases and J 3 bases; bases outside gene matches: 6. The germline V gene encodes CDR1 DFQATT and CDR2 SNEGSKA (reference sequence). The CDR3 loop spans 16 amino acids. The CDR3: CSARPASGGYTGELFF. CDR3 DNA sequence: TGCAGTGCTAGGCCGGCTAGCGGGGGGTACACCGGGGAGCTGTTTTTT.

The chain has TRBV7-6 and TRBJ1-2; D is undetermined. Germline CDR1 is SGHVS and CDR2 is FNYEAQ. V was cut by 1 base and J by 5 bases, with 8 bases left in between. CDR3 length equals 13 residues. CDR3 nucleotide sequence: TGTGCCAGCAGCTTAGACGGGGTGTATGGCTACACCTTC. It is translated as CASSLDGVYGYTF.

In this sample, this clonotype turned up a few times. The chain links TRBV7-2 to TRBJ1-6, with a tentative D call TRBD1 (5 bases). Germline lookup yields CDR1 SGHTA and CDR2 FQGNSA. CDR3 length equals 19 residues. The V end lost 1 base, the J end lost 7 bases, and 23 bases lay between the germline ends. The chain's CDR3 is CASSLEGVRLRMKNSPLHF. For the CDR3, the DNA is TGTGCCAGCAGCTTAGAAGGGGTCAGGCTCCGTATGAAAAATTCACCCCTCCACTTT.

The table lists this clonotype with many counts. The V gene is TRBV11-3, the J gene TRBJ2-1; unclear D gene. CDR3 size: 14 residues. Germline V gene lookup returns CDR1 SGHNT and CDR2 YENEEA. V shed 2 bases and J shed 0 bases, with 5 bases lying between them. The CDR3 loop reads CASSLLSSYNEQFF. CDR3 nucleotides: TGTGCCAGCAGCTTACTGAGCTCCTACAATGAGCAGTTCTTC.

This clonotype was counted many times. The chain couples TRBV20-1 to TRBJ2-7, with 10 bases matching TRBD2. The germline CDR1 and CDR2 sequences are DFQATT and SNEGSKA (reference sequence). Trimming at V came to 5 bases and at J to 0 bases, leaving 7 bases not matched to a gene. The CDR3 consists of 15 residues. CDR3 sequence (DNA): TGCAGTGCTGGTTTAGCGGGGGGCCCCTCCTACGAGCAGTACTTC. Translating gives CSAGLAGGPSYEQYF.

The rearrangement joins TRBV6-2 or TRBV6-3 to TRBJ2-2, with 8 positions matching TRBD2. CDR3 size: 14 residues. CDR1 is MNHEY and CDR2 is SVGEGT in the germline V gene. V dropped 10 bases and J dropped 1; count of bases not matched to a gene: 5. CDR3 sequence: CATRAGGNTGELFF. Here the CDR3 DNA reads TGTGCCACCCGCGCGGGGGGGAACACCGGGGAGCTGTTTTTT.

The chain carries TRBV3-1 and TRBJ2-3; 10 bases are shared with TRBD1. Germline V gene sequence: CDR1 LGHDT, CDR2 YNNKEL (reference sequence). The CDR3 totals 16 residues. J lost 2 bases, V lost 2 bases, and 4 bases had no gene match. The CDR3 reads CASSQRTGGPTDTQYF. CDR3 sequence (DNA): TGTGCCAGCAGCCAACGGACAGGGGGTCCCACAGATACGCAGTATTTT.

The J gene is TRBJ2-5, the V gene TRBV7-8, with D tentatively TRBD2 (6 bases). Per the germline V gene, CDR1 is SGHVS and CDR2 is FQNEAQ. The CDR3 has 16 residues. Trimming left V 1 base short and J 2 bases short, with 14 bases between. The CDR3 spells CASSLDPIRGQETQYF. Written as DNA, the CDR3 is TGTGCCAGCAGCTTAGATCCTATCCGGGGGCAAGAGACCCAGTACTTC.

The rearrangement links TRBV5-4 to TRBJ2-1; 14 nucleotides line up with TRBD2. With 5 bases clipped from V and 9 bases from J, the junction kept 4 bases outside the gene matches. Germline CDR1 and CDR2: SGHNT and YYREEE (reference sequence). The CDR3 has 14 amino acids. CDR3 coding DNA: TGTGCCAGCAGTTACGGACTAGCGGGGGGTGAGCAGTTCTTC. Its translation: CASSYGLAGGEQFF. The whole variable domain, filled in from reference TRBV5-4 and TRBJ2-1, reads ETGVTQSPTHLIKTRGQQVTLRCSSQSGHNTVSWYQQALGQGPQFIFQYYREEENGRGNFPPRFSGLQFPNYSSELNVNALELDDSALYLCASSYGLAGGEQFFGPGTRLTVL.

The chain links TRBV4-3 to TRBJ2-7; 8 bases agree with TRBD2. Germline V gene lookup returns CDR1 LGHNA and CDR2 YSLEER. V trimming: 0 bases; J trimming: 1 base; junction bases outside the gene matches: 2. This CDR3 is built from 15 residues. As DNA, the CDR3 is TGCGCCAGCAGCCAAGAGCGGGGGGAGTCCTACGAGCAGTACTTC. This codes for CASSQERGESYEQYF.